Here is one T cell receptor beta chain with its context. These data belong to a study of radiotherapy plus CTLA-4 blockade in lung cancer. Method: immunoSEQ multiplex PCR; TCRdb's copy keeps in-frame clones and lacks some. The sample shows tens of thousands of clones, more than 70% of them seen only once. This CDR3 contains 13 residues. Germline V gene data show CDR1 as SNHLY and CDR2 as FYNNEI. The V segment lost 2 bases and the J segment 9 bases; nucleotides outside the gene matches: 5. This clonotype originated in a human donor with non-small cell lung cancer whose response to radiotherapy plus ipilimumab could not be evaluated. This chain uses TRBV2 with TRBJ1-1; TRBD1 agrees at 8 bases. The sequencing here drew on peripheral blood, taken from a patient treated with radiotherapy plus ipilimumab. This chain's CDR3 is CASSEKQGGKAFF. The CDR3 nucleotides are TGTGCCAGCAGTGAAAAACAGGGGGGTAAAGCTTTCTTT. Full variable domain (missing parts from reference TRBV2 and TRBJ1-1): EPEVTQTPSHQVTQMGQEVILRCVPISNHLYFYWYRQILGQKVEFLVSFYNNEISEKSEIFDDQFSVERPDGSNFTLKIRSTKLEDSAMYFCASSEKQGGKAFFGQGTRLTVV.